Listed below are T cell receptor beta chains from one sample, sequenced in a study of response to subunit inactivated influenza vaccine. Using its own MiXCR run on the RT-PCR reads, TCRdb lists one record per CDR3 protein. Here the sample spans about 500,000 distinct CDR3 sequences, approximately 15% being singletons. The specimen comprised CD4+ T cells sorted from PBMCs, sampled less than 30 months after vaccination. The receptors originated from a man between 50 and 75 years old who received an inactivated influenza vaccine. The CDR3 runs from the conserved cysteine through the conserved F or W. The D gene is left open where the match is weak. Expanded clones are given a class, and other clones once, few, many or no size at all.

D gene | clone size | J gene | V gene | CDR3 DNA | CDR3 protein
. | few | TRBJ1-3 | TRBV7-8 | TGTGCCAGCAGCTTATTGTCTCCGAGCTCTGGAAACACCATATATTTT | CASSLLSPSSGNTIYF
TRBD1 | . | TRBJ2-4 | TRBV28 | TGTGCCAGCAGTTCGACAGGGGACAAAAACATTCAGTACTTC | CASSSTGDKNIQYF
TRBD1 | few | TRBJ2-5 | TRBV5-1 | TGCGCCAGCAGCATCCGGGACAGGGTTGTCGGGGAGACCCAGTACTTC | CASSIRDRVVGETQYF
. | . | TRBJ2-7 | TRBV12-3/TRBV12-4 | TGTGCCAGCAGTTTAAAGGGCAGATACGAGCAGTACTTC | CASSLKGRYEQYF
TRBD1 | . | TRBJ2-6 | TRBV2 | TGTGCCAGCAGTGAACGGAGGACAGGGGGCCGAGACGTCCTGACTTTC | CASSERRTGGRDVLTF
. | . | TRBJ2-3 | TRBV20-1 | TGCAGTGCTAGAGATTGGGTTTTACGAGATACGCAGTATTTT | CSARDWVLRDTQYF
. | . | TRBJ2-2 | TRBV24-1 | TGTGCCACCAGTGGTCCTGAGGGGGCCGGGGAGCTGTTTTTT | CATSGPEGAGELFF
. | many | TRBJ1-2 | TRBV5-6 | TGTGCCAGCAGCTTGGATGTGGGTAGGGGCTACACCTTC | CASSLDVGRGYTF
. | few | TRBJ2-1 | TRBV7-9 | TGTGCCAGCAGCTCCCCCTGGGGCCCGCTAAACCACAATGAGCAGTTCTTC | CASSSPWGPLNHNEQFF
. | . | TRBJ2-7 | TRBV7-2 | TGTGCCAGCACCTCCCAAGGCGGGGCATACGAGCAGTACTTC | CASTSQGGAYEQYF
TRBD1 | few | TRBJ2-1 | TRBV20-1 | TGCAGTGCTCCGGGACAGGGGGCCTACAATGAGCAGTTCTTC | CSAPGQGAYNEQFF
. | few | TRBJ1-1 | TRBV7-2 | TGTGCCAGCAGCTTAGCCGGTGGTATGAACACTGAAGCTTTCTTT | CASSLAGGMNTEAFF
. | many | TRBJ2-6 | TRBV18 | TGTGCCAGCTCACCGCGAGGGACCGGGGTCGGGGCCAACGTCCTGACTTTC | CASSPRGTGVGANVLTF
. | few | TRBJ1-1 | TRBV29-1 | TGCAGCGTTGTAGGAAGATTGACTGGTGAAGCTTTCTTT | CSVVGRLTGEAFF
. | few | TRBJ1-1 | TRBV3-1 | TGTGCCAGCAGCCAAAGACAGGAGAACACTGAAGCTTTCTTT | CASSQRQENTEAFF
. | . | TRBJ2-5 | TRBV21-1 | TGTGCCAGCAGCAACATACAAGAGACCCAGTACTTC | CASSNIQETQYF
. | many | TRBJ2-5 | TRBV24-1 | TGTGCCACCAGTGCACGGTCAGAGACCCAGTACTTC | CATSARSETQYF
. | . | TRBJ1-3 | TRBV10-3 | TGTGCCATCAGTGAGTTAAGGGGGTCTGGAAACACCATATATTTT | CAISELRGSGNTIYF
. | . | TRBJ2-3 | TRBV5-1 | TGCGCCAGCAGCTTGGCCTCCCTTTCGGATACGCAGTATTTT | CASSLASLSDTQYF
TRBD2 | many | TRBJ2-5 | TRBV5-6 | TGTGCCAGCAGCTTGGTTCAGGGCGGGGGAGAGACCCAGTACTTC | CASSLVQGGGETQYF
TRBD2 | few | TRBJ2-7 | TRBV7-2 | TGTGCCAGCAGCTATAGGGGCGGGAGAGCCGAGCAGTACTTC | CASSYRGGRAEQYF
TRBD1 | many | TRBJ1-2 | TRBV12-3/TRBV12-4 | TGTGCCAGCACCCGAGCAGGGGGCTTCGGCTACACCTTC | CASTRAGGFGYTF
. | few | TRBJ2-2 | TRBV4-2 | TGTGCCAGCAGCCCGGAAGTAGCGGCGAACACCGGGGAGCTGTTTTTT | CASSPEVAANTGELFF
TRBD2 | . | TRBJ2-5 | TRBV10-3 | TGTGCCATCAGTGAGGGCCCTAGCGGGATCAGGGAGACCCAGTACTTC | CAISEGPSGIRETQYF
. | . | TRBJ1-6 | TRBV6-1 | TGTGCCAGCAGAAGCGACAGGTTTTCTTCACCCTTCCACTTT | CASRSDRFSSPFHF
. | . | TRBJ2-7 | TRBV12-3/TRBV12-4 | TGTGCCAGCAGTATACAGGCGGGACAAGCCTACGAGCAGTACTTC | CASSIQAGQAYEQYF
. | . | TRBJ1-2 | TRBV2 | TGTGCCAGCACGGCCAGGGGCTATGGCTACACCTTC | CASTARGYGYTF
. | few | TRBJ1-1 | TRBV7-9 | TGTGCCAGCAGCTTATTTCAGGGCGGCACTGAAGCTTTCTTT | CASSLFQGGTEAFF
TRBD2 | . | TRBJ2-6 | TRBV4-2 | TGTGCCAGCAGCCAAGCATTTACTAGCGGGGCTATCTCTGGGGCCAACGTCCTGACTTTC | CASSQAFTSGAISGANVLTF
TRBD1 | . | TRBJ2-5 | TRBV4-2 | TGTGCCAGCAGCCCCGGGTCCGGCAGGGGGCTTGAGACCCAGTACTTC | CASSPGSGRGLETQYF
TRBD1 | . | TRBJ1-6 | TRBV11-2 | TGTGCCAGCAGCTGGGGACAGGGGGAATCACCCCTCCACTTT | CASSWGQGESPLHF
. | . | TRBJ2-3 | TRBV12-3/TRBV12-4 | TGTGCCAGCAGTAGGGGCAGGGATAGGGGCACAGATACGCAGTATTTT | CASSRGRDRGTDTQYF
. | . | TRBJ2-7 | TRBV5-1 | TGCGCCAGCAGCTTGGGCCTACCCCGGGCTAGCGACTCCTACGAGCAGTACTTC | CASSLGLPRASDSYEQYF
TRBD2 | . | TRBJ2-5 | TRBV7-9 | TGTGCCAGCAGCCATAGCGGGAGTGAGACCCAGTACTTC | CASSHSGSETQYF
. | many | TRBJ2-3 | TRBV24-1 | TGTGCCACCAGTGATGAGGGCCGAGATACGCAGTATTTT | CATSDEGRDTQYF
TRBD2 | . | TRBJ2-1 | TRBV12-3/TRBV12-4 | TGTGCCAGCAGCCCGGGACTAGCGAATAACAATGAGCAGTTCTTC | CASSPGLANNNEQFF
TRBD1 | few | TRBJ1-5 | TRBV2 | TGTGCCAGCAGAGGACAGGGGGGTTTCGGGTATCAGCCCCAGCATTTT | CASRGQGGFGYQPQHF
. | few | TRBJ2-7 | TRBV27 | TGTGCCAGCAGCTGGGATCTCGCGTACTTC | CASSWDLAYF
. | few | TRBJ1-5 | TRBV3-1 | TGTGCCAGCAGCCAGGCGCAGGGGTTTCCTCCCCAGCATTTT | CASSQAQGFPPQHF
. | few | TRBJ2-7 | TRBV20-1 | TGCAGTGCGCCTACCCGGACTTACTCCTACGAGCAGTACTTC | CSAPTRTYSYEQYF
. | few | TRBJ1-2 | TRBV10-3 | . | CAISESFFGTGAADTF
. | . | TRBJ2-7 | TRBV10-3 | TGTGCCATCAGTGATGGGGGGGCGGGCTACGAGCAGTACTTC | CAISDGGAGYEQYF
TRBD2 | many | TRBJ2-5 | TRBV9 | TGTGCCAGCAGCGCAGGGACTAGCGGGAAAGGGACCCAGTACTTC | CASSAGTSGKGTQYF
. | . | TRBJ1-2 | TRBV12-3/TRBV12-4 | TGTGCCAGCAGTACTCGGGGGGCCTATGGCTACACCTTC | CASSTRGAYGYTF
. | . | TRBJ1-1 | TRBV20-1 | TGCAGTGCTGAGGGCCAAGCAAAAGCTTTCTTT | CSAEGQAKAFF
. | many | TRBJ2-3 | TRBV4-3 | TGCGCCAGCAGCCAAGGTCCTACAGATACGCAGTATTTT | CASSQGPTDTQYF
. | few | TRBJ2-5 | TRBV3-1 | TGTGCCAGCAGCCCTGACAGCCGACCGGAGCCCCAGTACTTC | CASSPDSRPEPQYF
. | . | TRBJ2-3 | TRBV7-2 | TGTGCCAGCAGCTTACCCATGACAGATACGCAGTATTTT | CASSLPMTDTQYF
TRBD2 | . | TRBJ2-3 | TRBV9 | TGTGCCAGCAGCGTCACTAGCGGTCGCACAGATACGCAGTATTTT | CASSVTSGRTDTQYF
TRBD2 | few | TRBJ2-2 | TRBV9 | TGTGCCAGCAGCGTAGCCCCAGCTAGCGGGAGGACCGGGGAGCTGTTTTTT | CASSVAPASGRTGELFF
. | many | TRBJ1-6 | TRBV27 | TGTGCCAGCAGGAGCCGGGAGGGCGGATCCTATAATTCACCCCTCCACTTT | CASRSREGGSYNSPLHF
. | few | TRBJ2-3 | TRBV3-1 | TGTGCCAGCAGCCAAGAAGATACGCAGTATTTT | CASSQEDTQYF